These 14 T cell receptor beta chains were all obtained from the same sample, sequenced in a study of blood T cell repertoires in COVID-19. Clones were sequenced by immunoSEQ multiplex PCR, and TCRdb holds only the in-frame ones, with some missing. This table holds around 310,000 clones, around 87% found once. The source material was peripheral blood. The receptors stem from a woman aged 40 to 55 with COVID-19, enrolled during active disease.

The rearrangement uses TRBV18 and TRBJ2-2; D unresolved. The V gene's germline CDR1 is KGHSH and CDR2 LQKENI. With 3 bases removed from V and 2 bases from J, the gap between germline ends came to 13 bases. The CDR3 has 16 residues. The CDR3 loop reads CASSPVTTFNTGELFF. CDR3 in DNA: TGTGCCAGCTCACCCGTCACTACGTTTAACACCGGGGAGCTGTTTTTT.

The rearrangement links TRBV7-2 to TRBJ1-5; D gene uncertain. Germline lookup yields CDR1 SGHTA and CDR2 FQGNSA. V was pared by 2 bases and J by 5 bases, with 7 bases between. CDR3 length: 13 amino acids. The CDR3 reads CASSLSSHQPQHF. CDR3 in DNA: TGTGCCAGCAGCTTATCCAGTCATCAGCCCCAGCATTTT.

A single count supports this clone. The V call is TRBV5-4, the J call TRBJ1-4; 8 bases are a match to TRBD1. Germline-derived CDR1 and CDR2 are SGHNT and YYREEE (reference sequence). After removal of 4 bases from V and 4 bases from J, the junction contained 3 bases not matched to a gene. The CDR3 has 14 residues. CDR3 loop: CASSPDRVNEKLFF. The DNA for the CDR3 is TGTGCCAGCAGCCCGGACAGGGTTAATGAAAAACTGTTTTTT.

The CDR3 protein is CASSDDMVAYEQYF. In DNA, the CDR3 is TGTGCCAGCAGTGACGACATGGTAGCCTACGAGCAGTACTTC. This chain joins TRBV25-1 and TRBJ2-7; the D is unclear. The CDR3 is 14 residues long. V lost 3 bases to trimming and J lost 2 bases, with 11 bases between them. The germline V gene has CDR1 MGHDK and CDR2 SYGVNS.

The V and J genes are TRBV19 and TRBJ1-4; D is possibly TRBD1 (5 bases). Trimming took off 5 bases at V and 3 bases at J, with 10 bases between the two ends. This CDR3 comprises 14 residues. Germline assignment: CDR1 LNHDA and CDR2 SQIVND (reference sequence). CDR3 sequence: CASSLQGPNEKLFF. DNA for the CDR3: TGTGCCAGTAGTCTGCAGGGCCCTAATGAAAAACTGTTTTTT.

The genes are TRBV27 and TRBJ1-2, with D perhaps matching TRBD1 (6 bases). Between the trimmed V and J ends, which lost 7 bases and 7 bases, there was a span of 25 bases. The CDR3 contains 16 residues. Germline V lookup: CDR1 MNHEY, CDR2 SMNVEV (reference sequence). DNA of the CDR3: TGTGCCAGCACCCTAAGGGGGACAATTTTGAATAGTGGCTACACCTTC. Its translation is CASTLRGTILNSGYTF.

Here the CDR3 reads CASSSQETQYF. The CDR3 DNA reads as TGTGCCAGCTCATCACAAGAGACCCAGTACTTC. The chain has TRBV18 and TRBJ2-5; D uncertain. CDR3 length: 11 amino acids. The germline V gene encodes CDR1 KGHSH and CDR2 LQKENI. The germline V and J ends were trimmed by 5 bases and 2 bases, with 3 bases remaining between them.

The CDR3 bases are TGTGCCAGTAGTCAGGGTTTGGGAACTGAAGCTTTCTTT. As protein: CASSQGLGTEAFF. The genes are TRBV19 and TRBJ1-1; tentatively, D is TRBD1 (5 bases). Germline CDR1 reads LNHDA; CDR2 reads SQIVND (reference sequence). V shed 5 bases and J shed 5 bases, with 12 bases lying between them. The CDR3 sequence is 13 residues long.

The chain joins TRBV5-1 to TRBJ1-1, with D uncertain. This CDR3 is 13 amino acids long. Deletions cut 4 bases from V and 0 bases from J, with 7 bases between. Germline V gives CDR1 SGHRS, CDR2 YFSETQ. The CDR3 sequence is CASSLFMNTEAFF. The CDR3 bases are TGCGCCAGCAGCCTATTTATGAACACTGAAGCTTTCTTT.

The rearrangement uses TRBV9 and TRBJ1-1; 8 bases line up with TRBD1. This CDR3 is 15 amino acids long. Germline loops: CDR1 SGDLS, CDR2 YYNGEE. Trimming at V came to 3 bases and at J to 4 bases, leaving 8 bases not matched to a gene. Here the CDR3 reads CASSADPGGFTEAFF. DNA for the CDR3: TGTGCCAGCAGCGCAGACCCAGGGGGCTTCACTGAAGCTTTCTTT.

The sample holds one count of this clone. The chain has TRBV7-3 and TRBJ1-2, with 7 bases fitting TRBD1. With 2 bases clipped from V and 5 bases from J, the junction kept 2 bases outside the gene matches. Germline-derived CDR1 and CDR2 are SGHTA and FQGTGA. The CDR3 is made up of 13 amino acids. The CDR3 loop reads CASSLSQGYGYTF. The CDR3 nucleotides read TGTGCCAGCAGCTTATCACAGGGGTATGGCTACACCTTC. Full variable domain (outside the CDR3, taken from reference TRBV7-3 and TRBJ1-2): GAGVSQTPSNKVTEKGKYVELRCDPISGHTALYWYRQSLGQGPEFLIYFQGTGAADDSGLPNDRFFAVRPEGSVSTLKIQRTERGDSAVYLCASSLSQGYGYTFGSGTRLTVV.

The chain recombines TRBV18 with TRBJ1-3; D gene uncertain. The V gene lost 1 base and the J gene lost 0 bases, with 10 bases spanning the gap. The CDR3 sequence is 16 residues long. CDR1 is KGHSH, CDR2 LQKENI, per germline. The CDR3 spells CASSPLSRSSGNTIYF. The CDR3 bases are TGTGCCAGCTCACCACTAAGTCGTAGCTCTGGAAACACCATATATTTT.

The chain couples TRBV18 to TRBJ1-1; no clear D gene. The germline V and J ends were trimmed by 5 bases and 1 base, with 14 bases remaining between them. Germline values: CDR1 KGHSH, CDR2 LQKENI. This CDR3 has 15 residues. Here the CDR3 reads CASSTRMGGNTEAFF. The CDR3 DNA reads as TGTGCCAGCTCAACCCGGATGGGAGGGAACACTGAAGCTTTCTTT.

V gene TRBV4-3 combines with J gene TRBJ1-2; 7 nucleotides align to TRBD1. The ends lost 1 base at V and 6 bases at J; junction bases unmatched: 11. The germline CDR1 and CDR2 sequences are LGHNA and YSLEER. This CDR3 spans 16 amino acids. CDR3 nucleotide sequence: TGCGCCAGCAGCCAAGTTGTGGCAGGGGGGTCCCATGGCTACACCTTC. It codes for CASSQVVAGGSHGYTF.